The source of this T cell receptor (beta chain) is a study of blood T cell repertoires in COVID-19. Study in general: The cDNA or gDNA used as material had been derived from T cells, B-cell-depleted T cells, or PBMCs.

In terms of age and location, participants ranged from roughly 18 to 89 years and lived in about two dozen US areas. In the source study's methods: Counts of nucleated cells, estimated from reference gene primer amplification, were obtained. Using immunoSEQ multiplex PCR, the repertoire was profiled, and TCRdb retains in-frame clones only, with some absent. Clonal size and the V and J genes are those of that table, whereas D and trimming came from the DNA. In the table there are 200,000 to 250,000 clones, 90% of which are singletons. Germline-derived CDR1 and CDR2 are LNHDA and SQIVND (reference sequence). This CDR3 comprises 13 residues. V shed 5 bases, J shed 10 bases, and the junction held 5 bases outside the gene matches.

This TCR came from a man aged 30 to 45 who had been exposed to COVID-19. The chain has TRBV19 and TRBJ2-1; 10 nucleotides agree with TRBD2. The sample was PBMCs or T cells enriched from blood (not recorded which). Here the CDR3 reads CASSSTSGREQFF. CDR3 bases: TGTGCCAGTAGTTCGACTAGCGGGCGCGAGCAGTTCTTC.